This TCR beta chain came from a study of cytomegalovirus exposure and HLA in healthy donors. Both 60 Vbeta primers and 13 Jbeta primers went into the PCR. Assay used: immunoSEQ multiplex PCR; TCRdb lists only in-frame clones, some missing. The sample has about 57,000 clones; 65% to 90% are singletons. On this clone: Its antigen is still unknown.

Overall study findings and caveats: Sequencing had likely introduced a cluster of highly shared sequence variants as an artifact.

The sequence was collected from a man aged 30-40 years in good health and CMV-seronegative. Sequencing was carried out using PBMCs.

In DNA form, the CDR3 reads TGTGCCTGGGGGCAGGGGCGCCGGTACCCTTTTGGCGAGCAGTACTTC. It encodes CAWGQGRRYPFGEQYF. The gene calls are TRBV30 and TRBJ2-7; D perhaps matches TRBD1 (6 bases). The CDR3 is made up of 16 amino acids. With 5 bases removed from V and 6 bases from J, the gap between germline ends came to 26 bases. In germline, CDR1 is GTSNPN, CDR2 SVGIG (reference sequence).